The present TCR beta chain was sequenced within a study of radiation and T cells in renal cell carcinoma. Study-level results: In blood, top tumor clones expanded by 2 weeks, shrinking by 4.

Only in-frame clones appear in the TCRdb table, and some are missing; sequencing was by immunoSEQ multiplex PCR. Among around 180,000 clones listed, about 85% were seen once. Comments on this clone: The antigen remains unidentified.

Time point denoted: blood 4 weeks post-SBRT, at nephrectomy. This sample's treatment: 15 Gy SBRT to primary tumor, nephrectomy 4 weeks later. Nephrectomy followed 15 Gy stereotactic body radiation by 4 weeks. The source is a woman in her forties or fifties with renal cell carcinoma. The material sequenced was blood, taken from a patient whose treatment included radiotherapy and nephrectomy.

The CDR3, as DNA: TGTGCCAGCAGCTTGTCTCGCGGGGGGGCGATAGATACGCAGTATTTT. Protein sequence: CASSLSRGGAIDTQYF. The chain has TRBV7-2 and TRBJ2-3, with 9 bases aligning to TRBD2. Germline V gives CDR1 SGHTA, CDR2 FQGNSA. Losses at the gene ends were 3 bases for V and 5 bases for J; bases not matched to a gene: 9. This CDR3 is built from 16 residues.